The 23 T cell receptor beta chains listed next were all sequenced from one sample in a study of CD8+ T cells in alopecia areata. Once RNA had been extracted, it was reverse transcribed into cDNA to act as the sequencing template. Only in-frame clones appear in the TCRdb table, and some are missing; sequencing was by immunoSEQ multiplex PCR. The sample lists around 140,000 clones; about half were seen once. Source: CD4+ T cells sorted from blood, taken at week 0. The receptors were sampled from a human donor with alopecia areata.

There are a few counts of this clone. The chain couples TRBV29-1 to TRBJ2-3; D gene ambiguous. The CDR3 spans 14 residues. V gave up 7 bases and J gave up 0 bases, with 14 bases separating them. Per the germline V gene, CDR1 is SQVTM and CDR2 is ANQGSEA. The chain's CDR3 is CSAGTGSSTDTQYF. The CDR3 bases are TGCAGCGCTGGAACCGGGTCTAGCACAGATACGCAGTATTTT.

This clone was counted a few times. The rearrangement uses TRBV2 and TRBJ2-5; tentatively, D is TRBD2 (6 bases). The CDR3 is made up of 14 amino acids. V gave up 4 bases and J gave up 5 bases, with 14 bases separating them. The germline CDR1 and CDR2 sequences are SNHLY and FYNNEI. The CDR3 here is CASSVWTTTETQYF. CDR3 bases: TGTGCCAGCAGTGTTTGGACTACGACGGAGACCCAGTACTTC. Variable domain in full (rest from reference TRBV2 and TRBJ2-5): EPEVTQTPSHQVTQMGQEVILRCVPISNHLYFYWYRQILGQKVEFLVSFYNNEISEKSEIFDDQFSVERPDGSNFTLKIRSTKLEDSAMYFCASSVWTTTETQYFGPGTRLLVL.

The chain uses TRBV30 and TRBJ1-5; perhaps TRBD1 as D (5 bases). The CDR3 extends over 15 amino acids. Germline values: CDR1 GTSNPN, CDR2 SVGIG (reference sequence). The V end lost 3 bases, the J end lost 4 bases, and 16 bases lay between the germline ends. The CDR3 nucleotides read TGTGCCTGGAGGGCCGGAGGGGCGGCTAATCAGCCCCAGCATTTT. Translating gives CAWRAGGAANQPQHF.

The chain couples TRBV30 to TRBJ2-7, with D possibly TRBD1 on 7 matching bases. CDR1 and CDR2 (germline): GTSNPN, SVGIG (reference sequence). The V and J ends lost 3 bases and 7 bases respectively, with 19 bases between them. This CDR3 region has 14 residues. The chain's CDR3 is CAWRQTGRDREQYF. The CDR3 DNA reads TGTGCCTGGAGGCAGACAGGGCGGGACCGAGAGCAGTACTTC.

The chain couples TRBV27 to TRBJ2-5; 7 bases fit TRBD2. V trimming: 3 bases; J trimming: 5 bases; junction bases outside the gene matches: 3. This CDR3 region has 13 residues. CDR1 MNHEY and CDR2 SMNVEV come from the germline V gene (reference sequence). The CDR3 loop is CASSFEGGETQYF. DNA for the CDR3: TGTGCCAGCAGTTTTGAGGGAGGGGAGACCCAGTACTTC.

The chain is built from TRBV6-1 and TRBJ2-1; 13 bases fit TRBD2. This CDR3 is built from 16 residues. Per germline, CDR1 MNHNS and CDR2 SASEGT. The V gene end was trimmed by 2 bases and the J gene end by 6 bases; junction bases not matched to a gene: 4. CDR3 sequence: CASSERRLAGGNEQFF. In DNA, the CDR3 is TGTGCCAGCAGTGAACGACGACTAGCGGGAGGCAATGAGCAGTTCTTC.

V and J are TRBV4-3 and TRBJ2-7; TRBD2 is a possible D gene (5 bases). Germline V lookup: CDR1 LGHNA, CDR2 YSLEER. V shed 3 bases and J shed 0 bases, with 15 bases lying between them. CDR3 length: 16 amino acids. The CDR3 DNA sequence: TGCGCCAGCAGCCATGGACGGACGGGAAACTCCTACGAGCAGTACTTC. Protein sequence: CASSHGRTGNSYEQYF.

V gene TRBV5-1 combines with J gene TRBJ1-5; 9 bases align to TRBD1. The CDR3 covers 15 residues. Germline assignment: CDR1 SGHRS and CDR2 YFSETQ. Trimming cost V 4 bases and J 2 bases; bases outside gene matches: 4. As DNA, the CDR3 is TGCGCCAGCAGCCCGACAGGGGGTGGCAATCAGCCCCAGCATTTT. Its protein product is CASSPTGGGNQPQHF.

This clone was seen more than once but under ten times. The chain recombines TRBV29-1 with TRBJ2-7; possibly TRBD2 for D (5 bases). Per germline, CDR1 SQVTM and CDR2 ANQGSEA. Trimming removed 6 bases at V and 2 bases at J, with 14 bases between. The CDR3 has 13 amino acids. CDR3: CSVAHGNPYEQYF. The CDR3 DNA reads as TGCAGCGTGGCCCACGGGAACCCCTACGAGCAGTACTTC.

This rearrangement joins TRBV7-9 to TRBJ2-5; maybe TRBD2 (6 bases). V lost 5 bases to trimming and J lost 5 bases, with 18 bases between them. This CDR3 is 15 amino acids long. The germline gives CDR1 SEHNR, CDR2 FQNEAQ (reference sequence). The CDR3 DNA sequence: TGTGCCAGCAGCCACTCAGACCGCGGAGGGGAGACCCAGTACTTC. Its protein product is CASSHSDRGGETQYF.

The rearrangement joins TRBV27 to TRBJ2-7; D might be TRBD1 (5 bases). This CDR3 contains 15 residues. V lost 1 base to trimming and J lost 1 base, with 11 bases between them. CDR1 is MNHEY and CDR2 is SMNVEV in the germline V gene (reference sequence). The CDR3 region has the DNA TGTGCCAGCAGTTTATGGGGCAGGGCGTCCTACGAGCAGTACTTC. Amino acid sequence: CASSLWGRASYEQYF.

About this clone: At the DNA level, this CDR3 is encoded by other sequences in the same sample as well. The CDR3 protein is CAWSGQGNQPQHF. In nucleotides, the CDR3 is TGTGCCTGGAGCGGACAGGGGAATCAGCCCCAGCATTTT. This chain uses TRBV30 with TRBJ1-5, with 9 bases lining up with TRBD1. Trimming took 3 bases from V and 4 from J; bases not matched to a gene: 1. The V gene's germline CDR1 is GTSNPN and CDR2 SVGIG (reference sequence). The CDR3 runs to 13 residues.

There are a few counts of this clone. The genes are TRBV10-3 and TRBJ2-2; 8 bases match TRBD2. V was pared by 8 bases and J by 4 bases, with 6 bases of the junction left unmatched. Germline loops: CDR1 ENHRY, CDR2 SYGVKD. The CDR3 is made up of 14 amino acids. The CDR3, as DNA: TGTGCCATCGGAAGCGGGAGTAGCACCGGGGAGCTGTTTTTT. Protein product: CAIGSGSSTGELFF.

This clone was recorded a few times. The sample contains more than one DNA sequence encoding this CDR3. The chain uses TRBV5-1 and TRBJ2-7, with a weak D call TRBD2 (5 bases). V was cut by 5 bases and J by 3 bases, with 6 bases left in between. From germline, CDR1 is SGHRS and CDR2 YFSETQ. This CDR3 contains 11 residues. CDR3 DNA: TGCGCCAGCAGAGGGAGCTACGAGCAGTACTTC. Its protein product is CASRGSYEQYF.

This clone has more than one count but fewer than ten. The rearrangement uses TRBV7-2 and TRBJ1-2; D gene unclear. Trimming took 1 base from V and 7 from J, leaving 7 bases between them. The germline gives CDR1 SGHTA, CDR2 FQGNSA. The CDR3 loop spans 12 amino acids. The CDR3 DNA sequence: TGTGCCAGCAGCTTAGACAGTGTTGGCTACACCTTC. Its translation is CASSLDSVGYTF.

The chain is built from TRBV27 and TRBJ1-4; D unresolved. The CDR3 has 11 residues. With 9 bases removed from V and 10 bases from J, the gap between germline ends came to 12 bases. Germline loops: CDR1 MNHEY, CDR2 SMNVEV (reference sequence). CDR3 sequence: CASPDVGKLFF. The CDR3 DNA reads as TGTGCCAGTCCGGATGTAGGAAAACTGTTTTTT. The full variable domain, completed using reference TRBV27 and TRBJ1-4, is EAQVTQNPRYLITVTGKKLTVTCSQNMNHEYMSWYRQDPGLGLRQIYYSMNVEVTDKGDVPEGYKVSRKEKRNFPLILESPSPNQTSLYFCASPDVGKLFFGSGTQLSVL.

This clone was recorded once. V usage is TRBV29-1 and J usage is TRBJ2-1; D gene uncertain. From germline, CDR1 is SQVTM and CDR2 ANQGSEA. The CDR3 runs to 11 residues. V was shortened by 1 base and J by 9 bases, with 7 bases between the two germline ends. The CDR3, as DNA: TGCAGCGTTGAAGGGCCGAGTGAGCAGTTCTTC. Translating gives CSVEGPSEQFF.

The chain couples TRBV7-6 to TRBJ1-1; D unclear. Germline assignment: CDR1 SGHVS and CDR2 FNYEAQ. Trimming pared 0 bases from V and 11 bases from J, leaving 13 bases between. The CDR3 totals 13 residues. CDR3 sequence (DNA): TGTGCCAGCAGCTTAGCCGGAACGGGGTGGGCTTTCTTT. This translates into CASSLAGTGWAFF.

This chain uses TRBV9 with TRBJ2-7, with 9 nucleotides matching TRBD1. With 3 bases clipped from V and 3 bases from J, the junction kept 4 bases outside the gene matches. The CDR3 length is 14 residues. Germline V lookup: CDR1 SGDLS, CDR2 YYNGEE. CDR3 nucleotides: TGTGCCAGCAGCGCCGGACAGGGGATCTACGAGCAGTACTTC. This codes for CASSAGQGIYEQYF.

This clone was counted only a few times. V is TRBV7-2 and J is TRBJ1-5; a possible D gene is TRBD1 (6 bases). The V gene's germline CDR1 is SGHTA and CDR2 FQGNSA. The CDR3 consists of 16 residues. The V end was cut by 5 bases, the J end by 2 bases, with 16 bases between. CDR3 region: CASSLGGMRGNQPQHF. The DNA for the CDR3 is TGTGCCAGCAGCCTAGGGGGGATGAGGGGCAATCAGCCCCAGCATTTT.

The chain links TRBV29-1 to TRBJ1-3; a possible D gene is TRBD1 (5 bases). The CDR3 has 12 amino acids. In germline, CDR1 is SQVTM, CDR2 ANQGSEA. Trimming removed 6 bases at V and 1 base at J, with 7 bases between. The CDR3 loop reads CSVHRSGNTIYF. The CDR3 DNA sequence: TGCAGCGTGCACAGGTCTGGAAACACCATATATTTT.

The gene calls are TRBV28 and TRBJ2-7; D is unresolved. This CDR3 has 11 amino acids. In germline, CDR1 is MDHEN, CDR2 SYDVKM. V was clipped by 4 bases and J by 4 bases, with 5 bases between them. This CDR3 is CASSSPYEQYF. In DNA, the CDR3 is TGTGCCAGCAGTTCTCCGTACGAGCAGTACTTC. The full variable domain, in which reference TRBV28 and TRBJ2-7 provide the parts outside the CDR3, is DVKVTQSSRYLVKRTGEKVFLECVQDMDHENMFWYRQDPGLGLRLIYFSYDVKMKEKGDIPEGYSVSREKKERFSLILESASTNQTSMYLCASSSPYEQYFGPGTRLTVT.

The chain's CDR3 is CASSQHGGASETQYF. CDR3 DNA: TGTGCCAGCAGTCAACACGGGGGCGCCTCGGAGACCCAGTACTTC. The rearrangement uses TRBV7-3 and TRBJ2-5; D might be TRBD1 or TRBD2, each matching 6 bases. The CDR3 covers 15 residues. V lost 6 bases and J lost 5, with 19 bases in between. In germline, CDR1 is SGHTA, CDR2 FQGTGA.